The rows below give T cell receptor beta chains drawn from one sample of a study of shared clonotypes between healthy human individuals. Assay used: immunoSEQ multiplex PCR; TCRdb lists only in-frame clones, some missing. Here the sample spans about 2.1 million clones, around 93% being singletons. The material sequenced was naive CD8+ T cells from PBMCs. Receptor source: a young man in good health. Some clones in this sample may be carry-over from other donors' samples. Both conserved end residues are part of each CDR3. Fields, in order: clone size, V gene, D gene, J gene, CDR3 protein, CDR3 DNA. A D gene is named only where the DNA matches it firmly. For some rows the clone size is stated as once, few or many, or as a class when expanded; others skip it.

clone size: -
V gene: TRBV7-8
D gene: TRBD1
J gene: TRBJ1-5
CDR3 protein: CASSPRGSNQPQHF
CDR3 DNA: TGTGCCAGCAGCCCCAGGGGGAGCAATCAGCCCCAGCATTTT

clone size: -
V gene: TRBV7-6
D gene: -
J gene: TRBJ2-5
CDR3 protein: CASSPRVGTNQETQYF
CDR3 DNA: TGTGCCAGCAGCCCTCGGGTGGGTACAAACCAAGAGACCCAGTACTTC

clone size: -
V gene: TRBV19
D gene: -
J gene: TRBJ1-2
CDR3 protein: CASSLIGAGAGGYTF
CDR3 DNA: TGTGCCAGCTCTTTAATCGGGGCCGGGGCTGGTGGCTACACCTTC

clone size: -
V gene: TRBV7-9
D gene: TRBD2
J gene: TRBJ2-3
CDR3 protein: CASSERPILAGGNTDTQYF
CDR3 DNA: TGTGCCAGCAGCGAACGACCCATTCTAGCGGGAGGGAACACAGATACGCAGTATTTT

clone size: -
V gene: TRBV29-1
D gene: -
J gene: TRBJ2-7
CDR3 protein: CSVGLGYEQYF
CDR3 DNA: TGCAGCGTTGGGTTGGGGTACGAGCAGTACTTC

clone size: -
V gene: TRBV5-8
D gene: -
J gene: TRBJ2-2
CDR3 protein: CASSTSTANTGELFF
CDR3 DNA: TGTGCCAGCAGCACTTCGACGGCGAACACCGGGGAGCTGTTTTTT

clone size: -
V gene: TRBV9
D gene: -
J gene: TRBJ2-2
CDR3 protein: CASSVSGIGRSGELFF
CDR3 DNA: TGTGCCAGCAGCGTGTCCGGGATAGGTCGTTCCGGGGAGCTGTTTTTT

clone size: -
V gene: TRBV11-1
D gene: -
J gene: TRBJ1-1
CDR3 protein: CASSPLNTEAFF
CDR3 DNA: TGTGCCAGCAGCCCGCTCAACACTGAAGCTTTCTTT

clone size: -
V gene: TRBV15
D gene: TRBD2
J gene: TRBJ2-5
CDR3 protein: CATTTGDLGGETQYF
CDR3 DNA: TGTGCCACCACCACCGGGGACCTCGGGGGGGAGACCCAGTACTTC

clone size: -
V gene: TRBV29-1
D gene: TRBD2
J gene: TRBJ2-2
CDR3 protein: CSVETSGTTTGELFF
CDR3 DNA: TGCAGCGTGGAGACTAGCGGGACCACCACCGGGGAGCTGTTTTTT

clone size: -
V gene: TRBV27
D gene: -
J gene: TRBJ1-2
CDR3 protein: CASSLSWENYGYTF
CDR3 DNA: TGTGCCAGCAGTTTATCATGGGAGAACTATGGCTACACCTTC

clone size: -
V gene: TRBV19
D gene: -
J gene: TRBJ1-1
CDR3 protein: CASSSARGAFF
CDR3 DNA: TGTGCCAGTAGTTCGGCAAGAGGGGCTTTCTTT

clone size: -
V gene: TRBV28
D gene: TRBD2
J gene: TRBJ2-3
CDR3 protein: CASSFRGGWADTQYF
CDR3 DNA: TGTGCCAGCAGTTTTCGGGGAGGGTGGGCAGATACGCAGTATTTT

clone size: -
V gene: TRBV7-9
D gene: -
J gene: TRBJ1-1
CDR3 protein: CASSQDGRMNTEAFF
CDR3 DNA: TGTGCCAGCAGCCAAGATGGGCGGATGAACACTGAAGCTTTCTTT

clone size: -
V gene: TRBV4-1
D gene: TRBD2
J gene: TRBJ2-1
CDR3 protein: CASSQDRLAGGPRGEQFF
CDR3 DNA: TGCGCCAGCAGCCAAGACCGGCTAGCGGGAGGGCCGAGGGGTGAGCAGTTCTTC

clone size: -
V gene: TRBV7-8
D gene: TRBD2
J gene: TRBJ2-2
CDR3 protein: CASSFDPGTSGFTNTGELFF
CDR3 DNA: TGTGCCAGCAGCTTCGATCCCGGGACTAGCGGTTTCACGAACACCGGGGAGCTGTTTTTT

clone size: -
V gene: TRBV7-8
D gene: -
J gene: TRBJ2-1
CDR3 protein: CASSFGRVNEQFF
CDR3 DNA: TGTGCCAGCAGCTTTGGTAGAGTCAATGAGCAGTTCTTC

clone size: -
V gene: TRBV6-1
D gene: -
J gene: TRBJ2-7
CDR3 protein: CASSGTKLYEQYF
CDR3 DNA: TGTGCCAGCTCCGGGACGAAGCTGTACGAGCAGTACTTC

clone size: -
V gene: TRBV2
D gene: TRBD2
J gene: TRBJ2-5
CDR3 protein: CASYTQATGGPSETQYF
CDR3 DNA: TGTGCCAGCTACACCCAAGCTACGGGAGGGCCGTCTGAGACCCAGTACTTC

clone size: once
V gene: TRBV27
D gene: -
J gene: TRBJ2-2
CDR3 protein: CASRPNSGTGELFF
CDR3 DNA: TGTGCCAGCAGGCCAAATAGTGGTACCGGGGAGCTGTTTTTT

clone size: -
V gene: TRBV7-9
D gene: -
J gene: TRBJ2-7
CDR3 protein: CAIVRAYEQYF
CDR3 DNA: TGTGCCATCGTAAGGGCCTACGAGCAGTACTTC

clone size: -
V gene: TRBV7-9
D gene: -
J gene: TRBJ2-1
CDR3 protein: CASSLASRVPFF
CDR3 DNA: TGTGCCAGCAGCTTAGCTTCGAGGGTTCCGTTCTTC

clone size: -
V gene: TRBV7-9
D gene: TRBD1
J gene: TRBJ1-2
CDR3 protein: CASSWGQGAYGYTF
CDR3 DNA: TGTGCCAGCAGCTGGGGACAGGGGGCGTACGGCTACACCTTC

clone size: once
V gene: TRBV4-3
D gene: -
J gene: TRBJ2-7
CDR3 protein: CASSQEVEGTYEQYF
CDR3 DNA: TGCGCCAGCAGCCAAGAGGTCGAAGGTACCTACGAGCAGTACTTC

clone size: -
V gene: TRBV30
D gene: -
J gene: TRBJ2-2
CDR3 protein: CAWSPGGELFF
CDR3 DNA: TGTGCCTGGAGCCCCGGCGGGGAGCTGTTTTTT

clone size: -
V gene: TRBV4-2
D gene: -
J gene: TRBJ2-3
CDR3 protein: CASSQDREFTDTQYF
CDR3 DNA: TGTGCCAGCAGCCAAGACAGGGAGTTCACAGATACGCAGTATTTT

clone size: -
V gene: TRBV4-3
D gene: -
J gene: TRBJ1-4
CDR3 protein: CASSQDAGRVFF
CDR3 DNA: TGCGCCAGCAGCCAGGATGCCGGTAGGGTGTTTTTT